This TCR beta chain was recovered during a study of blood T cells in healthy people across ages. Broader study findings: Underestimates were what the diversity estimates from one million T cells were considered to be. A roughly linear fall in TCR beta diversity per million T cells was seen with increasing age.

This CDR3 spans 16 amino acids. V was cut by 4 bases and J by 5 bases, with 18 bases left in between. The germline V gene has CDR1 LGHNA and CDR2 YNFKEQ. Details on this clonotype: Its antigen is currently unknown.

Primed by a sample-barcoded 5' primer and a J-beta primer mix, a second PCR proceeded for about 6 to 11 cycles. A tag from a template-switch adaptor with 12 random nucleotides marked each cDNA molecule. TCRdb re-called the 5' RACE reads through MiXCR, storing one row per CDR3 protein. This repertoire shows 700,000 to 900,000 distinct CDR3 sequences, approximately 55% found once; its top ten account for roughly two fifths. Each sample used at least 6 million PBMCs. The TCR was taken from a man at least 80 years old in good health. Input material: blood. V usage is TRBV4-2 and J usage is TRBJ2-1, with a weak D call TRBD2 (6 bases). CDR3 in DNA: TGTGCCAGCAGCCCCCGCGTGGAGCGGGCCAACAATGAGCAGTTCTTC. This encodes CASSPRVERANNEQFF.